The 21 T cell receptor beta chains presented below share a single source sample, sequenced in a study of OX40 agonist ivuxolimab in advanced cancers. Here immunoSEQ multiplex PCR was the method, and the copy in TCRdb shows in-frame clones only, minus some. Counted here are 120,000 or so clones, over 85% occurring once; the ten biggest clones make up approximately 0.15%. This specimen was CD4+ or CD8+ T cells sorted from blood, taken in a trial of the OX40 agonist ivuxolimab. These receptor sequences come from an adult with an advanced solid tumor such as melanoma, head and neck, liver or kidney cancer.

This chain joins TRBV4-1 and TRBJ1-5; no clear D gene. Germline V gene lookup returns CDR1 MGHRA and CDR2 YSYEKL. The CDR3 extends over 14 amino acids. V was shortened by 0 bases and J by 5 bases, with 8 bases between the two germline ends. Here the CDR3 DNA reads TGCGCCAGCAGCCAAGATGGATTCTATCAGCCCCAGCATTTT. This encodes CASSQDGFYQPQHF.

This chain uses TRBV11-2 with TRBJ1-1, with D possibly TRBD1 on 5 matching bases. Per germline, CDR1 SGHAT and CDR2 FQNNGV. This CDR3 has 16 residues. The germline V and J ends were trimmed by 2 bases and 8 bases, with 21 bases remaining between them. CDR3 protein: CASSLLTGPTSSEAFF. The CDR3 DNA sequence: TGTGCCAGCAGCTTATTGACGGGACCGACTTCTAGCGAAGCTTTCTTT.

The V gene is TRBV28, the J gene TRBJ2-5; possibly TRBD2 for D (6 bases). Germline-derived CDR1 and CDR2 are MDHEN and SYDVKM. The CDR3 contains 14 residues. V lost 2 bases, J lost 7 bases, and 14 bases lay in between. The CDR3: CASSLVAGMTTQYF. The CDR3 coding sequence is TGTGCCAGCAGTTTAGTGGCGGGAATGACGACCCAGTACTTC.

This clone was seen a single time. The rearrangement uses TRBV5-1 and TRBJ2-5; D unclear. This CDR3 has 13 amino acids. In germline, CDR1 is SGHRS, CDR2 YFSETQ. The ends were cut back, 4 bases at V and 0 bases at J, with 7 bases in the middle. The CDR3 nucleotides read TGCGCCAGCAGCCGGAGTTACCAAGAGACCCAGTACTTC. Translating it yields CASSRSYQETQYF.

The chain joins TRBV6-5 to TRBJ1-5; a weak D match, TRBD1 (6 bases). CDR1 MNHEY and CDR2 SVGAGI come from the germline V gene. The CDR3 contains 14 residues. V was shortened by 2 bases and J by 2 bases, with 7 bases between the two germline ends. The DNA for the CDR3 is TGTGCCAGCAGTTACAGACAGGGCAATCAGCCCCAGCATTTT. Its protein product is CASSYRQGNQPQHF.

The CDR3 DNA reads TGTGCCAGCAGCGGACAGCTCACGCACCCTAACTATGGCTACACCTTC. Its protein product is CASSGQLTHPNYGYTF. V and J are TRBV5-6 and TRBJ1-2; D perhaps matches TRBD1 (6 bases). Per the germline V gene, CDR1 is SGHDT and CDR2 is YYEEEE. The CDR3 runs to 16 residues. Trimming shortened V by 4 bases and J by 0 bases, and 16 bases separated the two germline ends.

The chain employs TRBV10-2 and TRBJ2-7, with D hard to call. Per the germline V gene, CDR1 is WSHSY and CDR2 is SAAADI. Trimming stripped 7 bases from V and 7 bases from J, with 17 bases between. The CDR3 runs to 13 residues. CDR3 sequence: CASKGQVAQEQYF. CDR3 nucleotide sequence: TGCGCCAGCAAAGGGCAGGTGGCTCAAGAGCAGTACTTC.

This chain connects TRBV18 to TRBJ2-7, with D possibly called TRBD1 or TRBD2 (5 bases each). The ends were cut back, 2 bases at V and 3 bases at J, with 17 bases in the middle. Germline lookup yields CDR1 KGHSH and CDR2 LQKENI. This CDR3 contains 16 residues. CDR3 sequence: CASSPGTGPRHYEQYF. The CDR3 coding sequence is TGTGCCAGCTCACCAGGCACGGGACCTAGGCACTACGAGCAGTACTTC.

The chain carries TRBV18 and TRBJ2-3, with D possibly TRBD1 on 5 matching bases. The CDR3 length is 15 residues. Germline CDR1 and CDR2: KGHSH and LQKENI. V was pared by 4 bases and J by 3 bases, with 14 bases between. This CDR3 reads CASSLGQVLTDTQYF. The DNA for the CDR3 is TGTGCCAGCTCACTGGGGCAGGTCTTAACAGATACGCAGTATTTT.

The rearrangement links TRBV18 to TRBJ1-2; tentatively, D is TRBD1 (5 bases). This CDR3 is 17 amino acids long. V dropped 2 bases and J dropped 4 bases, with 20 bases sitting between them. Germline CDR1 is KGHSH and CDR2 is LQKENI. The CDR3 region is CASSPISVTDGTYGYTF. The DNA of the CDR3 is TGTGCCAGCTCACCAATCTCTGTCACGGACGGGACCTATGGCTACACCTTC.

With regard to this clone: The same CDR3 also results from other DNA sequences found in this sample. J is TRBJ2-3 and V is TRBV18, with 9 positions matching TRBD1. With 3 bases clipped from V and 0 bases from J, the junction kept 1 base outside the gene matches. Germline V CDR1 and CDR2: KGHSH, LQKENI. This CDR3 is built from 15 residues. CDR3 loop: CASSPGQGSTDTQYF. CDR3 sequence (DNA): TGTGCCAGCTCACCCGGACAGGGGAGCACAGATACGCAGTATTTT.

The chain has TRBV18 and TRBJ2-7, with 9 nucleotides matching TRBD1. Germline V gene sequence: CDR1 KGHSH, CDR2 LQKENI. The ends lost 1 base at V and 1 base at J; junction bases unmatched: 2. The CDR3 contains 15 residues. CDR3 amino acids: CASSPLGTGSYEQYF. CDR3 nucleotide sequence: TGTGCCAGCTCACCACTGGGGACAGGGTCCTACGAGCAGTACTTC.

This clone was recorded once. The rearrangement links TRBV5-5 to TRBJ2-7; 9 bases match TRBD1. J gave up 0 bases and V 3 bases, and 7 bases lay outside the gene matches. Per the germline V gene, CDR1 is SGHKS and CDR2 is YYEKEE (reference sequence). The CDR3 covers 16 residues. DNA of the CDR3: TGTGCCAGCAGCTGGAGGGGGACAGGGAGCTCCTACGAGCAGTACTTC. It translates to CASSWRGTGSSYEQYF.

The chain joins TRBV5-1 to TRBJ1-5, with TRBD1 matching 9 bases. The CDR3 spans 15 residues. V was pared by 4 bases and J by 3 bases, with 5 bases of the junction left unmatched. Looked up from germline, CDR1 is SGHRS and CDR2 is YFSETQ. The CDR3 region has the DNA TGCGCCAGCAGCCCCGGGACAGGGATCAATCAGCCCCAGCATTTT. As protein: CASSPGTGINQPQHF. Full variable domain (remainder filled in from reference TRBV5-1 and TRBJ1-5): KAGVTQTPRYLIKTRGQQVTLSCSPISGHRSVSWYQQTPGQGLQFLFEYFSETQRNKGNFPGRFSGRQFSNSRSEMNVSTLELGDSALYLCASSPGTGINQPQHFGDGTRLSIL.

This chain connects TRBV5-4 to TRBJ2-6, with TRBD2 matching 12 bases. V lost 0 bases, J lost 3 bases, and 1 base stayed unmatched. Germline assignment: CDR1 SGHNT and CDR2 YYREEE (reference sequence). The CDR3 contains 17 residues. The chain's CDR3 is CASSLGLAGVGANVLTF. The CDR3 DNA is TGTGCCAGCAGCTTGGGACTAGCGGGAGTTGGGGCCAACGTCCTGACTTTC. Supplemented by reference TRBV5-4 and TRBJ2-6, the full variable domain reads ETGVTQSPTHLIKTRGQQVTLRCSSQSGHNTVSWYQQALGQGPQFIFQYYREEENGRGNFPPRFSGLQFPNYSSELNVNALELDDSALYLCASSLGLAGVGANVLTFGAGSRLTVL.

The chain combines TRBV5-1 with TRBJ2-1; TRBD2 agrees at 7 bases. CDR1 and CDR2 from the germline V gene are SGHRS and YFSETQ. The V and J ends lost 0 bases and 4 bases, in that order; junction bases with no gene match: 4. The length of the CDR3 is 15 residues. The CDR3 protein is CASSLADSGYNEQFF. CDR3 sequence (DNA): TGCGCCAGCAGCTTGGCCGATAGCGGGTACAATGAGCAGTTCTTC.

The chain joins TRBV11-2 to TRBJ2-7, with D perhaps TRBD2 (5 bases). V dropped 1 base and J dropped 3 bases, with 10 bases sitting between them. This CDR3 contains 14 residues. Germline CDR1 and CDR2: SGHAT and FQNNGV. The chain's CDR3 is CASSLVRGSYEQYF. CDR3 in DNA: TGTGCCAGCAGCTTAGTTAGAGGGAGCTACGAGCAGTACTTC.

The chain links TRBV5-1 to TRBJ2-2, with 11 bases identical to TRBD2. The CDR3 totals 20 residues. CDR1 and CDR2 from the germline V gene are SGHRS and YFSETQ. J was trimmed by 0 bases and V by 0 bases; bases with no gene match: 10. The CDR3 nucleotides are TGCGCCAGCAGCTTGGGACTAGCGGGGAGTCCGTTCGCGAACACCGGGGAGCTGTTTTTT. It specifies CASSLGLAGSPFANTGELFF.

J is TRBJ2-7 and V is TRBV19, with D possibly TRBD1 on 5 matching bases. The CDR3 extends over 15 amino acids. CDR1 LNHDA and CDR2 SQIVND come from the germline V gene (reference sequence). V lost 4 bases to trimming and J lost 11 bases, with 24 bases between them. Here the CDR3 DNA reads TGTGCCAGTAGTACCACAGGCGCCGTCTACGATTTGAAGTACTTC. The encoded protein is CASSTTGAVYDLKYF. Drawing the rest from reference TRBV19 and TRBJ2-7, the complete variable domain is DGGITQSPKYLFRKEGQNVTLSCEQNLNHDAMYWYRQDPGQGLRLIYYSQIVNDFQKGDIAEGYSVSREKKESFPLTVTSAQKNPTAFYLCASSTTGAVYDLKYFGPGTRLTVT.

The chain has TRBV4-2 and TRBJ1-5; D call uncertain. V was pared by 0 bases and J by 5 bases, with 20 bases between. The CDR3 spans 18 residues. The V gene's germline CDR1 is LGHNA and CDR2 YNFKEQ. The CDR3 here is CASSQDHFEFFSYQPQHF. The CDR3 DNA reads TGTGCCAGCAGCCAAGATCATTTCGAGTTTTTTTCTTATCAGCCCCAGCATTTT.

The genes are TRBV6-6 and TRBJ2-1; 8 bases align to TRBD1. V was pared by 5 bases and J by 7 bases, with 7 bases of the junction left unmatched. The CDR3 has 14 amino acids. Looked up from germline, CDR1 is MNHNY and CDR2 is SVGAGI (reference sequence). CDR3 DNA sequence: TGTGCCAGCAGTGACCGACAGGGGAAGAATGAGCAGTTCTTC. Translating gives CASSDRQGKNEQFF.